The 13 T cell receptor beta chains in this list originate from one sample, sequenced in a study of T cell responses to AZD1222 COVID-19 vaccine. Repertoires were generated with immunoSEQ multiplex PCR, while TCRdb's copy carries only in-frame clones and drops some. The sample carries about 110,000 clones, roughly 85% recorded once. The sample consisted of peripheral blood, taken 28 days after the second AZD1222 dose. These receptors were collected from an adult who received the AZD1222 COVID-19 vaccine.

This chain joins TRBV7-3 and TRBJ2-7; the match to TRBD1 covers 8 bases. This CDR3 comprises 15 residues. With 2 bases clipped from V and 5 bases from J, the junction kept 8 bases outside the gene matches. Germline CDR1 is SGHTA and CDR2 is FQGTGA. This chain's CDR3 is CASSLQAAGGDEQYF. The CDR3 nucleotides read TGTGCCAGCAGCTTACAAGCGGCAGGGGGCGACGAGCAGTACTTC.

This chain joins TRBV27 and TRBJ1-1; D unresolved. Trimming stripped 2 bases from V and 0 bases from J, with 7 bases between. The length of the CDR3 is 14 residues. From germline, CDR1 is MNHEY and CDR2 SMNVEV (reference sequence). Written as DNA, the CDR3 is TGTGCCAGCAGTTTAGGCAGTATGAACACTGAAGCTTTCTTT. Translation gives CASSLGSMNTEAFF.

The rearrangement links TRBV5-1 to TRBJ1-4; no firm D call. CDR1 SGHRS and CDR2 YFSETQ come from the germline V gene. Trimming stripped 7 bases from V and 3 bases from J, with 13 bases between. CDR3 length: 14 amino acids. This CDR3 reads CASCLGKPNEKLFF. Written as DNA, the CDR3 is TGCGCCAGCTGCCTCGGGAAACCTAATGAAAAACTGTTTTTT.

The V gene is TRBV11-2, the J gene TRBJ2-2, with D unresolved. The CDR3 covers 15 residues. Trimming cost V 1 base and J 2 bases, with 8 bases left between them. Germline CDR1 reads SGHAT; CDR2 reads FQNNGV. The CDR3 nucleotides read TGTGCCAGCAGCTTAGCTTTAGCTAACACCGGGGAGCTGTTTTTT. Translating it yields CASSLALANTGELFF.

The chain is built from TRBV4-2 and TRBJ1-1; D gene ambiguous. The CDR3 extends over 14 amino acids. Deletions cut 1 base from V and 5 bases from J, with 11 bases between. Germline assignment: CDR1 LGHNA and CDR2 YNFKEQ. CDR3 sequence reads: CASSQALQRTEAFF. The DNA for the CDR3 is TGTGCCAGCAGCCAAGCTTTACAGAGGACTGAAGCTTTCTTT.

This chain links TRBV3-1 (or the pseudogene TRBV3-2) with TRBJ1-2; D may be TRBD1 (5 bases). The CDR3 extends over 12 amino acids. V was trimmed by 0 bases and J by 8 bases, leaving 7 bases between them. Germline V gene data show CDR1 as LGHDT and CDR2 as YNNKEL (reference sequence). The DNA for the CDR3 is TGTGCCAGCAGCCAAGAAAGGGGCGGCTACACCTTC. Translation: CASSQERGGYTF.

The chain links TRBV21-1 to TRBJ2-7; the table assigns TRBD2, which was not confirmed against the DNA. TRBV21-1 is classified as a pseudogene. The CDR3 totals 17 residues. The CDR3 DNA sequence: TGTGCCAGCAGCAAAATGAGGCGCGGGAGGCTTAACTACGAGCAGTACTTC. It yields the protein CASSKMRRGRLNYEQYF.

The chain has TRBV7-2 and TRBJ2-5; D unresolved. The length of the CDR3 is 12 residues. Trimming cost V 3 bases and J 7 bases, with 9 bases left between them. Germline V CDR1 and CDR2: SGHTA, FQGNSA. The CDR3 reads CASSFEAGTQYF. The CDR3 coding sequence is TGTGCCAGCAGCTTTGAAGCCGGGACCCAGTACTTC.

This chain connects TRBV5-6 to TRBJ2-1; D possibly uses TRBD1 or TRBD2 (5 bases each). Germline V gene sequence: CDR1 SGHDT, CDR2 YYEEEE. The V gene lost 1 base and the J gene lost 10 bases, with 9 bases spanning the gap. This CDR3 is built from 12 residues. DNA for the CDR3: TGTGCCAGCAGCTTGCCTCGGGACGAGCAGTTCTTC. Amino acids: CASSLPRDEQFF.

The chain links TRBV6-1 to TRBJ2-7, with TRBD2 matching over 13 bases. The CDR3 is 15 residues long. Germline V lookup: CDR1 MNHNS, CDR2 SASEGT. With V trimmed by 6 bases and J by 3 bases, 5 bases remained unmatched. DNA of the CDR3: TGTGCCAGCAGGCGGACTAGCGGGAGTATCTACGAGCAGTACTTC. This gives the protein CASRRTSGSIYEQYF.

V and J are TRBV28 and TRBJ1-5; D gene uncertain. Per germline, CDR1 MDHEN and CDR2 SYDVKM. Trimming removed 1 base from V and 6 bases from J, with 7 bases in between. This CDR3 has 13 residues. The CDR3 DNA reads as TGTGCCAGCAGTTTATATAGGGTTCAGCCCCAGCATTTT. Protein sequence: CASSLYRVQPQHF.

V gene TRBV28 combines with J gene TRBJ2-6; D is possibly TRBD1 or TRBD2 (6 bases each). The germline V gene has CDR1 MDHEN and CDR2 SYDVKM. This CDR3 is 17 amino acids long. CDR3 region: CSAGPGGRISGANVLTF. Here the CDR3 DNA reads TGTTCTGCCGGCCCCGGGGGCCGAATATCCGGGGCCAACGTCCTGACTTTC.

The genes are TRBV27 and TRBJ2-1; 9 bases agree with TRBD2. V lost 6 bases and J lost 4; bases outside the gene matches: 7. The germline V gene encodes CDR1 MNHEY and CDR2 SMNVEV (reference sequence). This CDR3 has 15 residues. The CDR3 coding sequence is TGTGCCAGCAGCTTTAGACTAGCGGATTACAATGAGCAGTTCTTC. Protein sequence: CASSFRLADYNEQFF.